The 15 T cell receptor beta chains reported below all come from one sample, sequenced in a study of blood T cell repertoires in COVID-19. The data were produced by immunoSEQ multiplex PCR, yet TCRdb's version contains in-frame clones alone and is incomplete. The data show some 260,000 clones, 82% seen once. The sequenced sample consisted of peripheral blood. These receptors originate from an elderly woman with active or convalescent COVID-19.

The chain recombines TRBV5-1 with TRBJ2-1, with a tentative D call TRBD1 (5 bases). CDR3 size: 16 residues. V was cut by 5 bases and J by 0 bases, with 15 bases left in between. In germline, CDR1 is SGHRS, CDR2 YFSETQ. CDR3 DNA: TGCGCCAGCAGTCTCTCCCACAGGAGCTCCTACAATGAGCAGTTCTTC. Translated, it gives CASSLSHRSSYNEQFF.

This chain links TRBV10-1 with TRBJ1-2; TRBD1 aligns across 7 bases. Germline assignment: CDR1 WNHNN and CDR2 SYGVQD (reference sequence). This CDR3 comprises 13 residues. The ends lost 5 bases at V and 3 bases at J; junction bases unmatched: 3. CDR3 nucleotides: TGCGCCAGCAGTCCCGGGACAGACTATGGCTACACCTTC. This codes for CASSPGTDYGYTF.

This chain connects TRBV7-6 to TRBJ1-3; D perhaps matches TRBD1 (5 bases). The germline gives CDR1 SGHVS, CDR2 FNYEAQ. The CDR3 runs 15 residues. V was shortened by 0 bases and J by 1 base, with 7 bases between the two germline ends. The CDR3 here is CASSLARASGNTIYF. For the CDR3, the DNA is TGTGCCAGCAGCTTAGCCAGGGCTTCTGGAAACACCATATATTTT.

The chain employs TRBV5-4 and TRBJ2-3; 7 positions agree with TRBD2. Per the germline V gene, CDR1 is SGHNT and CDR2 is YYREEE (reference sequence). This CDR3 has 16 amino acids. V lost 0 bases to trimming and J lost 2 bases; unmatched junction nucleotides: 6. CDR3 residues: CASSLGGRESTDTQYF. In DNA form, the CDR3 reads TGTGCCAGCAGCTTGGGAGGGCGGGAGTCCACAGATACGCAGTATTTT. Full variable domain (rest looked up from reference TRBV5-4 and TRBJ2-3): ETGVTQSPTHLIKTRGQQVTLRCSSQSGHNTVSWYQQALGQGPQFIFQYYREEENGRGNFPPRFSGLQFPNYSSELNVNALELDDSALYLCASSLGGRESTDTQYFGPGTRLTVL.

The CDR3 is CASSQGGLKFTDTQYF. CDR3 in DNA: TGCGCCAGCAGCCAAGGGGGGCTGAAGTTCACAGATACGCAGTATTTT. The chain recombines TRBV4-1 with TRBJ2-3; tentative D call: TRBD1 (6 bases). Trimming removed 1 base from V and 2 bases from J, with 13 bases in between. CDR3 length: 16 residues. From germline, CDR1 is MGHRA and CDR2 YSYEKL.

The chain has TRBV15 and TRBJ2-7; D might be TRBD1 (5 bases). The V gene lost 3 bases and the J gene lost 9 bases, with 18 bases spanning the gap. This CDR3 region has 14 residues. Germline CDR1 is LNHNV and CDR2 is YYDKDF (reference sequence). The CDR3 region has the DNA TGTGCCACCAGCAGCAGGGAATTCGATAATGCGCAGTACTTC. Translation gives CATSSREFDNAQYF.

CDR3 residues: CATSEPTGLGETQYF. Written as DNA, the CDR3 is TGTGCCACCAGTGAACCGACAGGGTTAGGGGAGACCCAGTACTTC. The chain has TRBV24-1 and TRBJ2-5; the match to TRBD1 covers 7 bases. The CDR3 has 15 residues. V lost 4 bases to trimming and J lost 5 bases; unmatched junction nucleotides: 9. The V gene's germline CDR1 is KGHDR and CDR2 SFDVKD.

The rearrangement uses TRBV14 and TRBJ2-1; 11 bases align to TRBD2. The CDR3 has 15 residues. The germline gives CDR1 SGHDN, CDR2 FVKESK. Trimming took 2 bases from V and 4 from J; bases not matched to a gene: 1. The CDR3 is CASSQLAGGYNEQFF. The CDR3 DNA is TGTGCCAGCAGCCAACTAGCGGGAGGTTACAATGAGCAGTTCTTC.

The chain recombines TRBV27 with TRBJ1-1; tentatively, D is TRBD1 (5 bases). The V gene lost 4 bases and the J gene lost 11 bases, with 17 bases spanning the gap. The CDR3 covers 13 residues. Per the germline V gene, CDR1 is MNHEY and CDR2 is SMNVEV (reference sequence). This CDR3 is CASSSRQLRVAFF. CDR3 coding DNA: TGTGCCAGCAGTTCCCGACAGCTAAGAGTGGCTTTCTTT.

DNA for the CDR3: TGTGCCAGCAGCTTAGATGAGAAGATAGGGGAGCTGTTTTTT. It encodes CASSLDEKIGELFF. The chain carries TRBV7-7 and TRBJ2-2; D gene ambiguous. Per the germline V gene, CDR1 is SSHAT and CDR2 is FNYEAQ (reference sequence). This CDR3 contains 14 residues. The V end lost 1 base, the J end lost 8 bases, and 11 bases lay between the germline ends.

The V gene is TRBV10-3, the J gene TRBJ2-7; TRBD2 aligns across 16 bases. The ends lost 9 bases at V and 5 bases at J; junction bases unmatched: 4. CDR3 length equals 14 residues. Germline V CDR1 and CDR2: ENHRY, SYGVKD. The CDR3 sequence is CAIGGTSGRDEQYF. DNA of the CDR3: TGTGCCATAGGGGGGACTAGCGGGAGGGACGAGCAGTACTTC.

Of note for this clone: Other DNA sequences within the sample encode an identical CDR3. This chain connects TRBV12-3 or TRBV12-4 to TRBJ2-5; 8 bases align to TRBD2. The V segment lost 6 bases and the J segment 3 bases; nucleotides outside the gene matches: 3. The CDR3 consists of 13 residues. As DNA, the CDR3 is TGTGCCAGCAGCCTACTAGCGGAAGAGACCCAGTACTTC. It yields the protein CASSLLAEETQYF.

DNA for the CDR3: TGTGCCAGCAGCCAGAGACAGGGTTCTAACCACGAGCAGTACTTC. It specifies CASSQRQGSNHEQYF. J is TRBJ2-7 and V is TRBV14, with TRBD1 matching 7 bases. The germline CDR1 and CDR2 sequences are SGHDN and FVKESK. The V gene end was trimmed by 3 bases and the J gene end by 5 bases; junction bases not matched to a gene: 10. The CDR3 is 15 residues long.

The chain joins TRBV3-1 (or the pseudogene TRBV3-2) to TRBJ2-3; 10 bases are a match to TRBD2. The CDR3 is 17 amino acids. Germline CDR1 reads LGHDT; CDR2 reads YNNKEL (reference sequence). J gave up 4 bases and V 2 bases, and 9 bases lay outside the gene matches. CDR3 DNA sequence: TGTGCCAGCAGCCAACCTCGAGCGGGGGGGGTGGCAGATACGCAGTATTTT. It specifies CASSQPRAGGVADTQYF.

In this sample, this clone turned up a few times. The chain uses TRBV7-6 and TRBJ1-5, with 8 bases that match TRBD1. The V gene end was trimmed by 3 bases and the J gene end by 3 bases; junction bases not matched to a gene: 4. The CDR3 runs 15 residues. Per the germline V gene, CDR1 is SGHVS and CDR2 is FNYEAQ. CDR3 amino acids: CASSLTGESNQPQHF. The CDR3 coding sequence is TGTGCCAGCAGCTTGACAGGGGAGTCCAATCAGCCCCAGCATTTT.